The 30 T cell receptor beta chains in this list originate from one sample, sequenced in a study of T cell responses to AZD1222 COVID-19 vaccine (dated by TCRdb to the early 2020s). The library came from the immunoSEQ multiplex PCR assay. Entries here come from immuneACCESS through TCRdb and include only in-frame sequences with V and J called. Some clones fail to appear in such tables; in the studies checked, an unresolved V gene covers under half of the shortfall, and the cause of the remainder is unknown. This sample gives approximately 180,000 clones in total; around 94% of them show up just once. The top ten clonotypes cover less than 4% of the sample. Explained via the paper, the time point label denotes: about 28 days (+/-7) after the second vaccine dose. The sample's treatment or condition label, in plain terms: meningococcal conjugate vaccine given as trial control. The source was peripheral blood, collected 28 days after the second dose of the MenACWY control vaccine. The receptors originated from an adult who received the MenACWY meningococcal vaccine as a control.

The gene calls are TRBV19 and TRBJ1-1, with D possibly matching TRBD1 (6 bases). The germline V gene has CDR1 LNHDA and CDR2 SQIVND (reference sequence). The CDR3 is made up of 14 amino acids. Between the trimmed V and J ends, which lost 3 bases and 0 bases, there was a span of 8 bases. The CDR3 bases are TGTGCCAGTAGTATGGGACACATGAACACTGAAGCTTTCTTT. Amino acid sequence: CASSMGHMNTEAFF.

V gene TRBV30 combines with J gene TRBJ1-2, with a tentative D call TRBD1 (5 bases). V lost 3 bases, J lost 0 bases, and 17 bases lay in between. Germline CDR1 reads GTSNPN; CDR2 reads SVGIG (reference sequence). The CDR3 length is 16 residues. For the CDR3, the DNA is TGTGCCTGGAGCGCGGGGACGTATTCTCCTAACTATGGCTACACCTTC. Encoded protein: CAWSAGTYSPNYGYTF.

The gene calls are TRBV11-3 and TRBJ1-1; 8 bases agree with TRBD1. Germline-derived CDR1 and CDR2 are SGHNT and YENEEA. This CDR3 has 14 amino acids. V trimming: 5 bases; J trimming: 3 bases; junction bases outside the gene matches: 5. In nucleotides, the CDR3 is TGTGCCAGCAGCCAAACAGGGGGGGACACTGAAGCTTTCTTT. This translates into CASSQTGGDTEAFF.

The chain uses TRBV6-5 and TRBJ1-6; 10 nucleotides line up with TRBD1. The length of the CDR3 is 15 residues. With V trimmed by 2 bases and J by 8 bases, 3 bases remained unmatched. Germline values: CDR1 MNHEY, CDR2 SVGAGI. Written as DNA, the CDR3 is TGTGCCAGCAGTTACACGGGACAGGGGCATTCACCCCTCCACTTT. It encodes CASSYTGQGHSPLHF.

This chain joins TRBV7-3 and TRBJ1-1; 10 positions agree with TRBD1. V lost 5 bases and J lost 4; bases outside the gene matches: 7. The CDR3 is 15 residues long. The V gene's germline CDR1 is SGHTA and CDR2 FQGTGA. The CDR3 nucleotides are TGTGCCAGCAGCCCCCGACAGGGGGCAGGCACTGAAGCTTTCTTT. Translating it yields CASSPRQGAGTEAFF.

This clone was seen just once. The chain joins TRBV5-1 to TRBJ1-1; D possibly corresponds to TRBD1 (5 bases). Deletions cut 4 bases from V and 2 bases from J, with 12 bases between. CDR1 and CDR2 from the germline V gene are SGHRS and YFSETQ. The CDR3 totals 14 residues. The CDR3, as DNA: TGCGCCAGCAGCCGACCGGGGCAAAACACTGAAGCTTTCTTT. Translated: CASSRPGQNTEAFF.

As DNA, the CDR3 is TGTGCCAGTAGTATTGGAGGGGCCGGGGAGCTGTTTTTT. Translation: CASSIGGAGELFF. The J gene is TRBJ2-2, the V gene TRBV19; tentative D call: TRBD2 (6 bases). The CDR3 contains 13 residues. V lost 3 bases and J lost 6, with 8 bases in between. Germline assignment: CDR1 LNHDA and CDR2 SQIVND (reference sequence).

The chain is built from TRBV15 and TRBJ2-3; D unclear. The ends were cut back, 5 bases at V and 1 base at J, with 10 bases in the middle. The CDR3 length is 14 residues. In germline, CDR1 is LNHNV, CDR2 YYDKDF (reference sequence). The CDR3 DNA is TGTGCCACCAGCGTGCATCTGCGCACAGATACGCAGTATTTT. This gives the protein CATSVHLRTDTQYF.

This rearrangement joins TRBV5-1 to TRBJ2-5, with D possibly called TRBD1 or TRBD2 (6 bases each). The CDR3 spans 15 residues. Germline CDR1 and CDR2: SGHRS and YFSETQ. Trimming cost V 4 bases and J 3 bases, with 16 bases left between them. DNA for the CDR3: TGCGCCAGCAGCAGAGGTGGGGGGCTTGAAGAGACCCAGTACTTC. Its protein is CASSRGGGLEETQYF.

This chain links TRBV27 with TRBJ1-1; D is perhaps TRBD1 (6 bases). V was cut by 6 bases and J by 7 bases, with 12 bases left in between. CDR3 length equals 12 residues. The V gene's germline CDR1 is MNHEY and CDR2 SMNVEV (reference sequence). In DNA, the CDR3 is TGTGCCAGCAGCGCGACAGGAGATGAAGCTTTCTTT. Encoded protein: CASSATGDEAFF.

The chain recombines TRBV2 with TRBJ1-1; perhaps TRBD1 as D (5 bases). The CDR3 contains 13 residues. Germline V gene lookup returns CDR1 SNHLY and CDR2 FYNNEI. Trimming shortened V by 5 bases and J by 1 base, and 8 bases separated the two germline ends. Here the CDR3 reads CASSRGGNTEAFF. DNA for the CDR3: TGTGCCAGCAGTCGGGGGGGGAACACTGAAGCTTTCTTT.

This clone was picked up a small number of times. DNA for the CDR3: TGTGCCAGCAGCTTGGCCGGACCCGTCAGCTCCTATAATTCACCCCTCCACTTT. Its translation is CASSLAGPVSSYNSPLHF. The rearrangement uses TRBV5-6 and TRBJ1-6; D unclear. V dropped 0 bases and J dropped 0 bases, with 13 bases sitting between them. This CDR3 is 18 amino acids long. Germline V CDR1 and CDR2: SGHDT, YYEEEE.

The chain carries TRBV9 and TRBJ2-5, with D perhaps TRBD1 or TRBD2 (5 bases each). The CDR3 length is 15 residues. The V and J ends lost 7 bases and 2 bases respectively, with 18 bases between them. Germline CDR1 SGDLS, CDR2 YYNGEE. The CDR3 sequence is CASSPIQGEQETQYF. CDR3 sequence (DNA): TGTGCCAGCTCCCCCATCCAGGGAGAACAAGAGACCCAGTACTTC. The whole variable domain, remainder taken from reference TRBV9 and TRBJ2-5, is DSGVTQTPKHLITATGQRVTLRCSPRSGDLSVYWYQQSLDQGLQFLIQYYNGEERAKGNILERFSAQQFPDLHSELNLSSLELGDSALYFCASSPIQGEQETQYFGPGTRLLVL.

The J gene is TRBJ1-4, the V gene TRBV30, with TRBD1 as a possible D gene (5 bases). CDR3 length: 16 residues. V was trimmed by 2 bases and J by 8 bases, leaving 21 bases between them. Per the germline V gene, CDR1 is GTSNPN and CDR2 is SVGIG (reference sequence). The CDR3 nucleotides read TGTGCCTGGAGTCCCCCATCGGGGCGGGGTTTGGAAAAACTGTTTTTT. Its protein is CAWSPPSGRGLEKLFF.

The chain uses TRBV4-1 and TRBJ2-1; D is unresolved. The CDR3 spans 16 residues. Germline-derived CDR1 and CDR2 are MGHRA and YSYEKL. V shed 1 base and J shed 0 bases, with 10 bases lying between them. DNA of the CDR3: TGCGCCAGCAGCCAAGCATATGGCGGCTCCTACAATGAGCAGTTCTTC. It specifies CASSQAYGGSYNEQFF.

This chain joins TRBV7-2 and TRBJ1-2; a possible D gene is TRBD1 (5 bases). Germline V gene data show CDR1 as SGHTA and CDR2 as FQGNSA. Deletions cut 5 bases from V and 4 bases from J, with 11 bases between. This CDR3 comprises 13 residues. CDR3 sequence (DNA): TGTGCCAGCAGCCTTGGGGGGAGCTATGGCTACACCTTC. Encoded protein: CASSLGGSYGYTF.

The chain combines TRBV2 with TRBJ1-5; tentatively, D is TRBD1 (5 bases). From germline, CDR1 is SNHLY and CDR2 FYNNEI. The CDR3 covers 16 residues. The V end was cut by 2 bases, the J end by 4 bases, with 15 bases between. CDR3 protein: CASSEIPRASNQPQHF. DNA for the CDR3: TGTGCCAGCAGTGAAATACCCAGGGCCAGTAATCAGCCCCAGCATTTT. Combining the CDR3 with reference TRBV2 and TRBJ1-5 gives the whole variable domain EPEVTQTPSHQVTQMGQEVILRCVPISNHLYFYWYRQILGQKVEFLVSFYNNEISEKSEIFDDQFSVERPDGSNFTLKIRSTKLEDSAMYFCASSEIPRASNQPQHFGDGTRLSIL.

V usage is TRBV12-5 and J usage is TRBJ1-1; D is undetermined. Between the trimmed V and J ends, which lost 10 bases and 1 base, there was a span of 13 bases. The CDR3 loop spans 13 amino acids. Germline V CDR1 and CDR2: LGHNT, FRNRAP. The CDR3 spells CATAPEPNTEAFF. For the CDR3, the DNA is TGTGCTACCGCCCCGGAACCGAACACTGAAGCTTTCTTT.

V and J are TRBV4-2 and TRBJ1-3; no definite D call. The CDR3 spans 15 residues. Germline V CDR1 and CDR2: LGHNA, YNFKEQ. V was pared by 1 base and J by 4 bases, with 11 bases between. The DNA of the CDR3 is TGTGCCAGCAGCCAAGGAAGGGCTACCGGAAACACCATATATTTT. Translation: CASSQGRATGNTIYF.

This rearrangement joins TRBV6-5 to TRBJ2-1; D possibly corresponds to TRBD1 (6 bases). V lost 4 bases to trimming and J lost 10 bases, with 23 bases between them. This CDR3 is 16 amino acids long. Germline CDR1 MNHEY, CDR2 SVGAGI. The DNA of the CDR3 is TGTGCCAGCAGTTCCCCCGACAGGCTCGGGGCGTGGGAGCAGTTCTTC. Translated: CASSSPDRLGAWEQFF.

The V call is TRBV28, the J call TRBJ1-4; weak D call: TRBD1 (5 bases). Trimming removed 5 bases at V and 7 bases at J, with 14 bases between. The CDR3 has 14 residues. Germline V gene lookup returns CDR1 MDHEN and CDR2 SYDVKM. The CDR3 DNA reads TGTGCCAGCAGTCCGACGGGGCTGGTTGAAAAACTGTTTTTT. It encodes CASSPTGLVEKLFF.

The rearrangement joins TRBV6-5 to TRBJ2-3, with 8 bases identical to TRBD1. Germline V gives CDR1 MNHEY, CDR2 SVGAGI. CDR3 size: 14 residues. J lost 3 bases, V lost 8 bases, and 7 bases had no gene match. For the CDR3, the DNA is TGTGCCAGCCGCCGGACAGGGAGGACAGATACGCAGTATTTT. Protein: CASRRTGRTDTQYF.

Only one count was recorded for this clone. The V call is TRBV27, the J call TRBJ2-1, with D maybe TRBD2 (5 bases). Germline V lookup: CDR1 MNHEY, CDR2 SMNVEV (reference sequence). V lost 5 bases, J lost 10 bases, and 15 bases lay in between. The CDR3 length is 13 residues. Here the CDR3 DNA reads TGTGCCAGCAGTCCCGGACTCGCTTGGGAGCAGTTCTTC. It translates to CASSPGLAWEQFF.

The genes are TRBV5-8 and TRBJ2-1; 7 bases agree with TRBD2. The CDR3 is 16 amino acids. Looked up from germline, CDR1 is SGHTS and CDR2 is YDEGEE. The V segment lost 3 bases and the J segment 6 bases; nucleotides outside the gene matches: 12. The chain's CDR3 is CASSSGRGGSINEQFF. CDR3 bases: TGTGCCAGCAGCTCCGGGCGCGGCGGGAGTATCAATGAGCAGTTCTTC.

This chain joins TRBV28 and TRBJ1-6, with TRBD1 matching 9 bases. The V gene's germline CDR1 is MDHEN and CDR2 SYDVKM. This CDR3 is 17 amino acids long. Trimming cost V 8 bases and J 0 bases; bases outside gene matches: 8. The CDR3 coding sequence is TGTGCCAGCGGTAATCCGGGACAGGGCTCCTATAATTCACCCCTCCACTTT. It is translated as CASGNPGQGSYNSPLHF.

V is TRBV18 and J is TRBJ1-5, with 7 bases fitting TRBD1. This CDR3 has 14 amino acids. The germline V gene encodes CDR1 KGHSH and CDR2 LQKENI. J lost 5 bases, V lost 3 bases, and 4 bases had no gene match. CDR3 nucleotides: TGTGCCAGCTCACCGGCAGGGGGGGATCAGCCCCAGCATTTT. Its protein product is CASSPAGGDQPQHF. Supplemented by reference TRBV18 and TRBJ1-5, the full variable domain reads NAGVMQNPRHLVRRRGQEARLRCSPMKGHSHVYWYRQLPEEGLKFMVYLQKENIIDESGMPKERFSAEFPKEGPSILRIQQVVRGDSAAYFCASSPAGGDQPQHFGDGTRLSIL.

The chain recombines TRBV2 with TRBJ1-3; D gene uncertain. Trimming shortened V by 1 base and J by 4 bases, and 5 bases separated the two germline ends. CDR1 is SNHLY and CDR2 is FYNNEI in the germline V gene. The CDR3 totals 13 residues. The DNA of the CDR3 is TGTGCCAGCAGTGAAGTTAAGGGAAACACCATATATTTT. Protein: CASSEVKGNTIYF.

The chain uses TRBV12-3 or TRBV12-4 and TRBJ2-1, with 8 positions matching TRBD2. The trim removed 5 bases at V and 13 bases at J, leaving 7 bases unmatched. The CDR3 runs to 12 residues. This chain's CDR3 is CASSPTSVVQFF. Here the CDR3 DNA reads TGTGCCAGCAGTCCGACTAGCGTAGTTCAGTTCTTC.

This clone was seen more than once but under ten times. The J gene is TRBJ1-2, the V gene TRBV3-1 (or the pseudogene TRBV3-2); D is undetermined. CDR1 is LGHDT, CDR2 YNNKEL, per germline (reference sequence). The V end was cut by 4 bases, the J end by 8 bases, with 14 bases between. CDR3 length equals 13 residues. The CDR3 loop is CASSRTQVEGYTF. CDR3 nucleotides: TGTGCCAGCAGCCGGACCCAGGTGGAAGGCTACACCTTC.

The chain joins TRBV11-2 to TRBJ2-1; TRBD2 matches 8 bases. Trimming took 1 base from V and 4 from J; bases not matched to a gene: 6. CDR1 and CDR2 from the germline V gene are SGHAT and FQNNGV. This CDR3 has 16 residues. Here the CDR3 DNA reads TGTGCCAGCAGCTTAGTCCTGGCGGGAGGTTACAATGAGCAGTTCTTC. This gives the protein CASSLVLAGGYNEQFF.